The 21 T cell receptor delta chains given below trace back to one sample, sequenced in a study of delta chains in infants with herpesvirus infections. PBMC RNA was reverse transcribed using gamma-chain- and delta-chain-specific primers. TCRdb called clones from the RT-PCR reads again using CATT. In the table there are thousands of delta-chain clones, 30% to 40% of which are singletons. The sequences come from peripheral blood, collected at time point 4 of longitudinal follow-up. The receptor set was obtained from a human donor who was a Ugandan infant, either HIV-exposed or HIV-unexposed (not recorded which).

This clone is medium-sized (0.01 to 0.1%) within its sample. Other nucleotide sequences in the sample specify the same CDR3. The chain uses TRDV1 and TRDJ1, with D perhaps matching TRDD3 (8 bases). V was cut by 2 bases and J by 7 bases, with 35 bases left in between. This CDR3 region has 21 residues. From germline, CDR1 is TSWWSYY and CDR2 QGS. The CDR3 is CALGERSEPSSQYWGVGKLIF. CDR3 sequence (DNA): TGTGCTCTTGGGGAAAGGTCGGAGCCTTCCTCCCAATACTGGGGGGTTGGTAAACTCATCTTT.

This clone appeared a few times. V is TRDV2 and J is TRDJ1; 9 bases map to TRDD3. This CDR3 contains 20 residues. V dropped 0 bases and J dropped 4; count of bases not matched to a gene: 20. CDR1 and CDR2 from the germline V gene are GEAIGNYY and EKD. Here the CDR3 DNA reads TGTGCCTGTGACACCGTTTCTGGGGGATTCACGCATGGGGCGGGCGATAAACTCATCTTT. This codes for CACDTVSGGFTHGAGDKLIF.

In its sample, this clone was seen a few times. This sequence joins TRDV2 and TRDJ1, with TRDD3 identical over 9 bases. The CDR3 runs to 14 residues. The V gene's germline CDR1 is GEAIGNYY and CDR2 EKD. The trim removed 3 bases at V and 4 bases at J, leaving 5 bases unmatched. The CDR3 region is CACDLLGDHDKLIF. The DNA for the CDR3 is TGTGCCTGTGACCTACTGGGGGACCACGATAAACTCATCTTT.

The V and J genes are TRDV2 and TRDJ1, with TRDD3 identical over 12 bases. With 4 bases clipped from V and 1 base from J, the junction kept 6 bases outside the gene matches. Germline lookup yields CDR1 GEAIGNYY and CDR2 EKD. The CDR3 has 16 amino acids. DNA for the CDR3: TGTGCCTGTGAATCACTGGGGGATACTGGCACCGATAAACTCATCTTT. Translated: CACESLGDTGTDKLIF.

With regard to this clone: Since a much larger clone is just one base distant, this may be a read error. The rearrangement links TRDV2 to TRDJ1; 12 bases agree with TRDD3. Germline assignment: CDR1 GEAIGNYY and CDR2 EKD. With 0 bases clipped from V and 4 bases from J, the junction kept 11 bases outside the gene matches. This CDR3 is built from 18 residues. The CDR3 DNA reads TGTGCCTGTGACACCGTGCGGGGGCTGGGGGATACGCGCGATAAACTCATCTTT. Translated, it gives CACDTVRGLGDTRDKLIF.

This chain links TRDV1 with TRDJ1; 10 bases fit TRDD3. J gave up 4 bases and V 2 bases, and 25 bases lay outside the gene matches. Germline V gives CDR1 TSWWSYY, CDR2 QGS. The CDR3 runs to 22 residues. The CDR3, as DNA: TGTGCTCTTGGGGAAGCCCAGGAACTCAAAATGTACTGGGGGATCCCCTTCGATAAACTCATCTTT. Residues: CALGEAQELKMYWGIPFDKLIF.

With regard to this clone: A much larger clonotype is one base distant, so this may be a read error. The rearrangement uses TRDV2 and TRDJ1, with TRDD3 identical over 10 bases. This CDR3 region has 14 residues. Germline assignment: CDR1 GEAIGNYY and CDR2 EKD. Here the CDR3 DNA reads TGTGCCGGTGACATACTGGGGGATACCGATAAACTCATCTTT. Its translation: CAGDILGDTDKLIF.

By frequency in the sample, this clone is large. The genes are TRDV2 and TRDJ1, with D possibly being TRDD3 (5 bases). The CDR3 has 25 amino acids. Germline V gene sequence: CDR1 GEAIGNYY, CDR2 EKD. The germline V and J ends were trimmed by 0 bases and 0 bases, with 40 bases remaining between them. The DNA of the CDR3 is TGTGCCTGTGACACCGTATCTGCGCCCCGCCGCCGGGGGGGGGTCAGCTCAGTCTACACCGATAAACTCATCTTT. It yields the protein CACDTVSAPRRRGGVSSVYTDKLIF.

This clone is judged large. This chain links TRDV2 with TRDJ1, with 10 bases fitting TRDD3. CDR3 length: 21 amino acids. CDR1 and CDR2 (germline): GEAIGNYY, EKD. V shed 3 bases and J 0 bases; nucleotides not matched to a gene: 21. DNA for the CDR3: TGTGCCTGTGACCCCGTAGGGTATGCCGGGGGATACGGGTCGTACACCGATAAACTCATCTTT. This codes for CACDPVGYAGGYGSYTDKLIF.

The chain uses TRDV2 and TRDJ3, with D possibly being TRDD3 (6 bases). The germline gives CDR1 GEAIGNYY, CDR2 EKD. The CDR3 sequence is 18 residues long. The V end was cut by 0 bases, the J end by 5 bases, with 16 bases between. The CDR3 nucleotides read TGTGCCTGTGACACCGTTGGGGGTTCCGCTGGGGACACCCGACAGATGTTTTTC. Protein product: CACDTVGGSAGDTRQMFF.

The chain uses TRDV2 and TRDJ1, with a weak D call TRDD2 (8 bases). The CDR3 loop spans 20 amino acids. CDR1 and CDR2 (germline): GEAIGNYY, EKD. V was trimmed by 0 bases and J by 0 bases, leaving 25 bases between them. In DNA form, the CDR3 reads TGTGCCTGTGACACCCTTCCTACGAAGGATACGCGAGGGTACACCGATAAACTCATCTTT. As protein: CACDTLPTKDTRGYTDKLIF.

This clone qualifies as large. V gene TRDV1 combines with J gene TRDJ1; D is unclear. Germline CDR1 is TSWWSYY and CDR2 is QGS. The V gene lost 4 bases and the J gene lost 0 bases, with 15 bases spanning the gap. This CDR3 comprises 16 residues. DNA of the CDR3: TGTGCTCTTGGGGGCTGTGAACGGGACTACACCGATAAACTCATCTTT. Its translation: CALGGCERDYTDKLIF.

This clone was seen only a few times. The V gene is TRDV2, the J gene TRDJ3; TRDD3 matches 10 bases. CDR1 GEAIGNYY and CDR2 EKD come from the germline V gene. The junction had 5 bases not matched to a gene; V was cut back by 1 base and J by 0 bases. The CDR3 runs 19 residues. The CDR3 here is CACDTVLGDGSWDTRQMFF. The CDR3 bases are TGTGCCTGTGACACGGTACTGGGGGATGGCTCCTGGGACACCCGACAGATGTTTTTC.

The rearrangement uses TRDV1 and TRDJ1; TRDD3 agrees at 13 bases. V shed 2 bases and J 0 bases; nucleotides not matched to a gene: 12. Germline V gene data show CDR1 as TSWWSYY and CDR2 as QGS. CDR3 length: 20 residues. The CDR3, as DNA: TGTGCTCTTGGGGAAGTCTCCACCTACTGGGGGATACGCTACACCGATAAACTCATCTTT. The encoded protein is CALGEVSTYWGIRYTDKLIF.

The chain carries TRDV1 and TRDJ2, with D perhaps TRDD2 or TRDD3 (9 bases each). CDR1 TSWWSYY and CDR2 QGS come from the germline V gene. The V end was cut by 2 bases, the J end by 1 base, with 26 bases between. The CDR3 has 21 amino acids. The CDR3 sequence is CALGETPSYDWGRVLTAQLFF. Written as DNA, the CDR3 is TGTGCTCTTGGGGAAACCCCTTCCTACGACTGGGGGAGGGTTTTGACAGCACAACTCTTCTTT.

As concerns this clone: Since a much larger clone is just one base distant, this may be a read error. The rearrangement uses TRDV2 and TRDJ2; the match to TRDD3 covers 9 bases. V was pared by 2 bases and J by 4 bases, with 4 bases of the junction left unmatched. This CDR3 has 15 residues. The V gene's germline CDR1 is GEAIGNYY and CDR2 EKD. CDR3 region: CACDNWGTSTAQLFF. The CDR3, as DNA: TGTGCCTGTGACAACTGGGGGACCTCGACAGCACAACTCTTCTTT.

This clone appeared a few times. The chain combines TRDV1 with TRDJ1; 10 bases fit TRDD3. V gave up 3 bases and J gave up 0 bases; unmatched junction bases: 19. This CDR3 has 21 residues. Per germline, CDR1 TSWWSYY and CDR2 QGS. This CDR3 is CALGEWVILYWGMVYTDKLIF. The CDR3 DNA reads TGTGCTCTTGGGGAGTGGGTCATCCTTTACTGGGGGATGGTTTACACCGATAAACTCATCTTT.

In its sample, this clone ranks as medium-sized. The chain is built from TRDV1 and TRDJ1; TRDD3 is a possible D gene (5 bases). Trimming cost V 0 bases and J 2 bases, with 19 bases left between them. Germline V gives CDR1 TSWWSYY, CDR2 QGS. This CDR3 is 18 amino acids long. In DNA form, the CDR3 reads TGTGCTCTTGGGGAACTAGCTTTCCCGCCTAGGGATACCGATAAACTCATCTTT. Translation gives CALGELAFPPRDTDKLIF.

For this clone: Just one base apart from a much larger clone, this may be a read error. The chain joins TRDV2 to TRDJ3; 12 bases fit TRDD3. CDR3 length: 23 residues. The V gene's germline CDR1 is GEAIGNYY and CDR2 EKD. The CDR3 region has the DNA TGTGCCTGTGACACCGCGGGGACTGGGGGATACCAGGGGTTGAGCTGGCACACCCGACAGATGTTTTTC. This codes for CACDTAGTGGYQGLSWHTRQMFF.

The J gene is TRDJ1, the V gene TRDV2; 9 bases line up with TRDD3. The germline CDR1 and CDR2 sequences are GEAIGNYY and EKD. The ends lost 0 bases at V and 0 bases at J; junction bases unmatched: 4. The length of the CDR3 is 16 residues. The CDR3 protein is CACDTVGDTHTDKLIF. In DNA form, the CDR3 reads TGTGCCTGTGACACCGTAGGGGATACGCACACCGATAAACTCATCTTT.

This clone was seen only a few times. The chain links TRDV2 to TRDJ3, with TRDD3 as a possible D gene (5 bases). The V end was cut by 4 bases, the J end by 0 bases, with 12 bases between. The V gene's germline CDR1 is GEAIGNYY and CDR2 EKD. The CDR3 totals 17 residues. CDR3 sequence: CACDAVLASWDTRQMFF. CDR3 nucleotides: TGTGCCTGTGATGCTGTACTGGCCTCCTGGGACACCCGACAGATGTTTTTC.